Below, one T cell receptor beta chain is given with its context. The source of the sample is a study of technical replicates of blood from a handful of donors. Trimming removed 4 bases from V and 7 bases from J; junction bases left unmatched: 4. CDR1 is LNHDA, CDR2 SQIVND, per germline (reference sequence). The CDR3 length is 13 residues. The repertoire was sequenced with immunoSEQ multiplex PCR; TCRdb's copy has only in-frame clones and lacks some. The table has roughly 60,000 clones, about 95% seen once. Sequenced: PBMCs. The TCR was taken from a human donor in good health. Some clones in this sample may be carry-over from other donors' samples. The V and J genes are TRBV19 and TRBJ1-5; 7 bases are a match to TRBD1. CDR3 sequence reads: CASSTGTAQPQHF. The CDR3 DNA reads TGTGCCAGTAGTACTGGGACAGCACAGCCCCAGCATTTT.